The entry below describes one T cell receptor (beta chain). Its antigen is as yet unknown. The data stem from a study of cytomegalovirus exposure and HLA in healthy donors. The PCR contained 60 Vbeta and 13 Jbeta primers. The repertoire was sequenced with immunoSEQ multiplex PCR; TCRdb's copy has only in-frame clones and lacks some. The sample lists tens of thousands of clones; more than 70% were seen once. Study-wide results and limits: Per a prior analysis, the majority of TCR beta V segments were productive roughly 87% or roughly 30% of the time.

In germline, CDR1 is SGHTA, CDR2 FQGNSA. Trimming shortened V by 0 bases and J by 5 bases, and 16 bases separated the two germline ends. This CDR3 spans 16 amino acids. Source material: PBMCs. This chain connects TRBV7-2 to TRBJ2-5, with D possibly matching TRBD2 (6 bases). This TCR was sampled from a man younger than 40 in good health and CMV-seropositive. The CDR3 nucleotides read TGTGCCAGCAGCTTAGCAGGATCGGGGGTGGGTGAGACCCAGTACTTC. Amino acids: CASSLAGSGVGETQYF.